One and the same sample provided the 18 T cell receptor beta chains below, sequenced in a study of blood T cell repertoires in COVID-19. Some clones are missing from TCRdb's copy, which holds only in-frame ones; the method was immunoSEQ multiplex PCR. The table shows about 25,000 clones, with around 82% occurring only once. Sequences were obtained from peripheral blood. These receptors came from a man older than 75 with active or convalescent COVID-19.

This chain connects TRBV3-1 (or the pseudogene TRBV3-2) to TRBJ2-7; 7 nucleotides align to TRBD2. V was pared by 0 bases and J by 6 bases, with 5 bases of the junction left unmatched. The CDR3 covers 14 residues. The V gene's germline CDR1 is LGHDT and CDR2 YNNKEL (reference sequence). CDR3 in DNA: TGTGCCAGCAGCCAAGAGCTAGCGGTGGGCGAGCAGTACTTC. Translation: CASSQELAVGEQYF.

J is TRBJ2-1 and V is TRBV19; no reliable D call. The V and J ends lost 3 bases and 0 bases respectively, with 9 bases between them. The CDR3 is made up of 15 amino acids. Germline values: CDR1 LNHDA, CDR2 SQIVND (reference sequence). The CDR3 DNA follows: TGTGCCAGTAGTATTAACAGCAACTCCTACAATGAGCAGTTCTTC. It translates to CASSINSNSYNEQFF.

This chain uses TRBV7-8 with TRBJ2-1, with unresolved D. V was trimmed by 6 bases and J by 5 bases, leaving 14 bases between them. The germline gives CDR1 SGHVS, CDR2 FQNEAQ. The CDR3 runs 14 residues. CDR3 in DNA: TGTGCCAGCAGTCCCATGAGTAGAAACAATGAGCAGTTCTTC. Residues: CASSPMSRNNEQFF.

This clone rates as medium-sized. The V call is TRBV4-1, the J call TRBJ2-7, with D hard to call. The CDR3 contains 13 residues. The V end lost 0 bases, the J end lost 6 bases, and 9 bases lay between the germline ends. The germline gives CDR1 MGHRA, CDR2 YSYEKL. The CDR3 DNA reads TGCGCCAGCAGCCAAGAGACGCGGCGCGAGCAGTACTTC. Residues: CASSQETRREQYF.

The rearrangement uses TRBV7-8 and TRBJ2-7, with D possibly TRBD1 on 5 matching bases. The CDR3 is 15 residues long. Trimming took 5 bases from V and 7 from J, leaving 21 bases between them. In germline, CDR1 is SGHVS, CDR2 FQNEAQ. The CDR3 DNA reads as TGTGCCAGCAGCCCGCAGGGTACATCCACTTTGGAGCAGTACTTC. Translating gives CASSPQGTSTLEQYF. The variable domain in full, with the rest retrieved from reference TRBV7-8 and TRBJ2-7, is GAGVSQSPRYKVAKRGQDVALRCDPISGHVSLFWYQQALGQGPEFLTYFQNEAQLDKSGLPSDRFFAERPEGSVSTLKIQRTQQEDSAVYLCASSPQGTSTLEQYFGPGTRLTVT.

This clone was counted once. This sequence joins TRBV6-5 and TRBJ1-1; no clear D. V lost 2 bases and J 3 bases, leaving 7 bases between the germline ends. CDR3 size: 13 residues. Per germline, CDR1 MNHEY and CDR2 SVGAGI. CDR3 amino acids: CASSYVGDTEAFF. CDR3 in DNA: TGTGCCAGCAGTTACGTCGGTGACACTGAAGCTTTCTTT.

V and J are TRBV29-1 and TRBJ1-1; tentatively, D is TRBD1 (5 bases). CDR1 is SQVTM and CDR2 is ANQGSEA in the germline V gene. With 5 bases removed from V and 1 base from J, the gap between germline ends came to 11 bases. This CDR3 has 13 residues. This chain's CDR3 is CSVRGGPNTEAFF. For the CDR3, the DNA is TGCAGCGTTCGCGGGGGTCCGAACACTGAAGCTTTCTTT.

The rearrangement uses TRBV15 and TRBJ1-1; D is unresolved. Trimming removed 0 bases from V and 10 bases from J, with 9 bases in between. CDR1 and CDR2 (germline): LNHNV, YYDKDF (reference sequence). The CDR3 loop spans 12 amino acids. The CDR3 nucleotides read TGTGCCACCAGCAGAGATGGTATGAGAGCTTTCTTT. Residues: CATSRDGMRAFF.

This chain joins TRBV5-4 and TRBJ2-3, with 9 bases lining up with TRBD2. The CDR3 covers 14 residues. V gave up 7 bases and J gave up 8 bases; unmatched junction bases: 11. CDR1 is SGHNT, CDR2 YYREEE, per germline (reference sequence). CDR3 in amino acids: CASRLAGGRGTQYF. The CDR3 DNA reads TGTGCCAGCCGCCTGGCGGGAGGGCGCGGTACGCAGTATTTT.

The rearrangement joins TRBV19 to TRBJ2-6; D possibly corresponds to TRBD2 (7 bases). Deletions cut 3 bases from V and 2 bases from J, with 17 bases between. Per the germline V gene, CDR1 is LNHDA and CDR2 is SQIVND (reference sequence). The CDR3 contains 18 residues. CDR3 sequence (DNA): TGTGCCAGTAGTATTAGTGCGGGGGCTAGTGCTGGGGCCAACGTCCTGACTTTC. This encodes CASSISAGASAGANVLTF.

The gene calls are TRBV2 and TRBJ2-3; a weak D match, TRBD2 (5 bases). The germline CDR1 and CDR2 sequences are SNHLY and FYNNEI. The V end lost 6 bases, the J end lost 6 bases, and 16 bases lay between the germline ends. The CDR3 runs to 14 residues. CDR3 bases: TGTGCCAGCAGGCGGCGGAGCGGCATGGATACGCAGTATTTT. Amino acid sequence: CASRRRSGMDTQYF.

This clone was counted once. The chain employs TRBV2 and TRBJ2-7; 9 bases are a match to TRBD1. V dropped 7 bases and J dropped 0; count of bases not matched to a gene: 7. Germline CDR1 SNHLY, CDR2 FYNNEI. The CDR3 consists of 15 residues. The CDR3 region has the DNA TGTGCCAGCATGAAGGACAGGGGTCGCTCCTACGAGCAGTACTTC. Protein: CASMKDRGRSYEQYF.

The genes are TRBV19 and TRBJ1-6; D may be TRBD1 (6 bases). V was clipped by 3 bases and J by 1 base, with 13 bases between them. Germline assignment: CDR1 LNHDA and CDR2 SQIVND (reference sequence). The CDR3 contains 17 residues. The chain's CDR3 is CASSIGQGKSYNSPLHF. The CDR3 bases are TGTGCCAGTAGTATTGGGCAGGGGAAGTCCTATAATTCACCCCTCCACTTT. The entire variable domain, with the rest obtained from reference TRBV19 and TRBJ1-6, is as follows: DGGITQSPKYLFRKEGQNVTLSCEQNLNHDAMYWYRQDPGQGLRLIYYSQIVNDFQKGDIAEGYSVSREKKESFPLTVTSAQKNPTAFYLCASSIGQGKSYNSPLHFGNGTRLTVT.

The chain links TRBV5-1 to TRBJ2-5; D is undetermined. This CDR3 comprises 14 residues. V gave up 0 bases and J gave up 5 bases, with 11 bases separating them. CDR1 is SGHRS and CDR2 is YFSETQ in the germline V gene. CDR3 DNA: TGCGCCAGCAGCTTGGTAGATTTGAGTGAGACCCAGTACTTC. This encodes CASSLVDLSETQYF.

The chain couples TRBV29-1 to TRBJ2-3; 9 bases are shared with TRBD2. From germline, CDR1 is SQVTM and CDR2 ANQGSEA. This CDR3 spans 13 amino acids. Losses at the gene ends were 4 bases for V and 3 bases for J; bases not matched to a gene: 2. This CDR3 is CSVVAGGTDTQYF. CDR3 nucleotide sequence: TGCAGCGTTGTGGCGGGAGGGACAGATACGCAGTATTTT.

This clone was counted a single time. V usage is TRBV3-1 (or the pseudogene TRBV3-2) and J usage is TRBJ1-3; the D is unclear. The germline CDR1 and CDR2 sequences are LGHDT and YNNKEL (reference sequence). CDR3 length equals 13 residues. With 0 bases removed from V and 5 bases from J, the gap between germline ends came to 5 bases. CDR3: CASSQDERNTIYF. The CDR3 DNA reads TGTGCCAGCAGCCAAGATGAGCGAAACACCATATATTTT.

This clone is termed medium-sized. V gene TRBV6-5 combines with J gene TRBJ2-2; no firm D call. Trimming cost V 4 bases and J 5 bases, with 11 bases left between them. The germline V gene encodes CDR1 MNHEY and CDR2 SVGAGI. The length of the CDR3 is 14 residues. The CDR3 here is CASSLVRNTGELFF. CDR3 in DNA: TGTGCCAGCAGTTTAGTCAGGAATACCGGGGAGCTGTTTTTT.

This chain joins TRBV12-3 or TRBV12-4 and TRBJ2-3, with 8 positions matching TRBD1. The CDR3 extends over 13 amino acids. Trimming took 8 bases from V and 5 from J; bases not matched to a gene: 6. The CDR3 DNA is TGTGCCAGCTCCCCGACAGGGGAAGATACGCAGTATTTT. Residues: CASSPTGEDTQYF.